Following are 24 T cell receptor beta chains from one sample sequenced in a study of cytomegalovirus exposure and HLA in healthy donors. Primers included in the PCR were 60 Vbeta and 13 Jbeta primers. Sequencing was performed with immunoSEQ multiplex PCR; in TCRdb, only in-frame clones are kept and a portion is missing. Of about 110,000 clones listed, roughly 78% are singletons. The sample consisted of PBMCs. These receptors were taken from a woman in her 40s in good health and CMV-seronegative.

The chain is built from TRBV27 and TRBJ2-1; D not resolved. Per the germline V gene, CDR1 is MNHEY and CDR2 is SMNVEV (reference sequence). The ends were cut back, 5 bases at V and 9 bases at J, with 14 bases in the middle. CDR3 length: 13 amino acids. In DNA form, the CDR3 reads TGTGCCAGCAGTCGCCCCCCTAGAATTGAGCAGTTCTTC. The encoded protein is CASSRPPRIEQFF.

The gene calls are TRBV19 and TRBJ1-1; the D gene is possibly TRBD1 (6 bases). Germline lookup yields CDR1 LNHDA and CDR2 SQIVND (reference sequence). V gave up 8 bases and J gave up 3 bases, with 13 bases separating them. The CDR3 loop spans 13 amino acids. CDR3 in amino acids: CASRSTGHTEAFF. Here the CDR3 DNA reads TGTGCCAGTCGGTCGACAGGACACACTGAAGCTTTCTTT.

The chain has TRBV12-2 and TRBJ1-6; no DNA check was done on the table's D call, TRBD1. TRBV12-2 is shown as a pseudogene. The CDR3 contains 18 residues. CDR3 amino acids: CASRLGLTRDRGDSPLHF. The CDR3 region has the DNA TGTGCAAGTCGCTTAGGCCTAACCCGGGACAGGGGTGATTCACCCCTCCACTTT.

The rearrangement links TRBV4-2 to TRBJ1-4; 10 positions match TRBD1. CDR1 is LGHNA, CDR2 YNFKEQ, per germline. CDR3 length equals 15 residues. V lost 4 bases and J lost 8; bases outside the gene matches: 7. The CDR3 DNA reads TGTGCCAGCAGCCCAGAAAAGACAGGGGGCGAAAAACTGTTTTTT. Translating gives CASSPEKTGGEKLFF.

This clone occurred a few times. CDR3 DNA: TGTGCCAGCAGCTTTCCCCTAAAAGTCTCCTACGAGCAGTACTTC. Translated, it gives CASSFPLKVSYEQYF. The chain combines TRBV11-2 with TRBJ2-7, with no clear D. CDR1 SGHAT and CDR2 FQNNGV come from the germline V gene. Trimming stripped 3 bases from V and 0 bases from J, with 12 bases between. The CDR3 runs to 15 residues.

J is TRBJ1-2 and V is TRBV5-1, with a tentative D call TRBD1 (6 bases). Germline CDR1 and CDR2: SGHRS and YFSETQ. The CDR3 consists of 15 residues. V was clipped by 0 bases and J by 3 bases, with 12 bases between them. CDR3 residues: CASSLASAGDYGYTF. In DNA form, the CDR3 reads TGCGCCAGCAGCTTGGCCTCGGCAGGGGACTATGGCTACACCTTC. Combining the CDR3 with reference TRBV5-1 and TRBJ1-2 gives the whole variable domain KAGVTQTPRYLIKTRGQQVTLSCSPISGHRSVSWYQQTPGQGLQFLFEYFSETQRNKGNFPGRFSGRQFSNSRSEMNVSTLELGDSALYLCASSLASAGDYGYTFGSGTRLTVV.

V is TRBV7-9 and J is TRBJ2-1; the D gene is possibly TRBD1 (5 bases). The V end lost 5 bases, the J end lost 6 bases, and 14 bases lay between the germline ends. Germline CDR1 SEHNR, CDR2 FQNEAQ (reference sequence). The CDR3 totals 14 residues. The CDR3 sequence: CASSLQDRPNEQFF. In DNA form, the CDR3 reads TGTGCCAGCAGCCTACAGGACCGCCCCAATGAGCAGTTCTTC. Full variable domain (rest looked up from reference TRBV7-9 and TRBJ2-1): DTGVSQNPRHKITKRGQNVTFRCDPISEHNRLYWYRQTLGQGPEFLTYFQNEAQLEKSRLLSDRFSAERPKGSFSTLEIQRTEQGDSAMYLCASSLQDRPNEQFFGPGTRLTVL.

J is TRBJ2-7 and V is TRBV7-9; weak D call: TRBD1 (5 bases). Trimming took 3 bases from V and 1 from J, leaving 7 bases between them. The CDR3 loop spans 13 amino acids. The germline V gene encodes CDR1 SEHNR and CDR2 FQNEAQ (reference sequence). The CDR3 is CASSFSGSYEQYF. In DNA form, the CDR3 reads TGTGCCAGCAGCTTTTCAGGGTCCTACGAGCAGTACTTC. Drawing the rest from reference TRBV7-9 and TRBJ2-7, the complete variable domain is DTGVSQNPRHKITKRGQNVTFRCDPISEHNRLYWYRQTLGQGPEFLTYFQNEAQLEKSRLLSDRFSAERPKGSFSTLEIQRTEQGDSAMYLCASSFSGSYEQYFGPGTRLTVT.

This clone has only a few counts. The V call is TRBV7-8, the J call TRBJ1-4, with 9 nucleotides matching TRBD1. V lost 8 bases, J lost 4 bases, and 5 bases stayed unmatched. The CDR3 has 14 residues. Germline loops: CDR1 SGHVS, CDR2 FQNEAQ. CDR3 in DNA: TGTGCCAGCGGGCCGGGACAGGGTAATGAAAAACTGTTTTTT. Its protein product is CASGPGQGNEKLFF.

The rearrangement links TRBV15 to TRBJ2-5, with D unclear. The CDR3 runs 15 residues. V lost 0 bases to trimming and J lost 5 bases, with 13 bases between them. Germline V gene sequence: CDR1 LNHNV, CDR2 YYDKDF (reference sequence). The CDR3, as DNA: TGTGCCACCAGCAGAGATCTGGCAGGCTCGGAGACCCAGTACTTC. This sequence encodes CATSRDLAGSETQYF.

This clone turned up a few times. This rearrangement joins TRBV19 to TRBJ2-3, with 9 positions matching TRBD2. The length of the CDR3 is 15 residues. The V gene's germline CDR1 is LNHDA and CDR2 SQIVND (reference sequence). V trimming: 4 bases; J trimming: 1 base; junction bases outside the gene matches: 3. The CDR3 DNA sequence: TGTGCCAGTAGTAAGGCGGGGGGGGGCACAGATACGCAGTATTTT. As protein: CASSKAGGGTDTQYF.

This chain joins TRBV30 and TRBJ1-4, with TRBD1 as a possible D gene (6 bases). The CDR3 contains 15 residues. Between the trimmed V and J ends, which lost 3 bases and 8 bases, there was a span of 19 bases. Germline V gene sequence: CDR1 GTSNPN, CDR2 SVGIG (reference sequence). The CDR3 loop is CAWSDGPGVGEKLFF. CDR3 DNA sequence: TGTGCCTGGAGCGACGGCCCAGGGGTTGGGGAAAAACTGTTTTTT.

The chain is built from TRBV7-9 and TRBJ1-3; no reliable D call. This CDR3 has 15 residues. V lost 4 bases, J lost 4 bases, and 14 bases lay in between. Germline CDR1 is SEHNR and CDR2 is FQNEAQ (reference sequence). CDR3 in amino acids: CASSSLTFTGNTIYF. In DNA form, the CDR3 reads TGTGCCAGCAGCTCCCTGACATTTACGGGAAACACCATATATTTT.

This chain links TRBV19 with TRBJ1-5; D perhaps matches TRBD1 (5 bases). V was pared by 6 bases and J by 2 bases, with 14 bases between. Germline V gene data show CDR1 as LNHDA and CDR2 as SQIVND (reference sequence). The CDR3 is 15 residues long. CDR3 residues: CASRMNRYGNQPQHF. CDR3 DNA sequence: TGTGCCAGTAGGATGAACAGGTATGGCAATCAGCCCCAGCATTTT.

The rearrangement uses TRBV27 and TRBJ1-1; D is possibly TRBD1 (5 bases). Germline V CDR1 and CDR2: MNHEY, SMNVEV (reference sequence). Trimming removed 5 bases at V and 6 bases at J, with 19 bases between. The CDR3 runs to 15 residues. Written as DNA, the CDR3 is TGTGCCAGCAGTCAAATCCCCGGGGGAACCTCTGAAGCTTTCTTT. This encodes CASSQIPGGTSEAFF.

This clone was picked up a small number of times. CDR3 sequence (DNA): TGTGCCACCAGCAAGGGGCAGGGGGATTACAATGAGCAGTTCTTC. This translates into CATSKGQGDYNEQFF. The chain recombines TRBV15 with TRBJ2-1; 7 bases are shared with TRBD1. Looked up from germline, CDR1 is LNHNV and CDR2 is YYDKDF (reference sequence). Trimming cost V 4 bases and J 4 bases; bases outside gene matches: 7. The CDR3 extends over 15 amino acids.

The chain couples TRBV28 to TRBJ2-5; TRBD1 is a possible D gene (5 bases). Near its end, the DNA agrees better with TRBJ2-7, so the J call may be wrong. The CDR3 loop spans 14 amino acids. Germline V CDR1 and CDR2: MDHEN, SYDVKM. The CDR3 DNA reads as TGTGCCAGCAGTTTGGAAGGGGTTCCCTACGAGCAGTACTTC. Amino acid sequence: CASSLEGVPYEQYF.

DNA for the CDR3: TGTGCCAGCAGCTTACAGGGTTCGGGAAACACCATATATTTT. Translation: CASSLQGSGNTIYF. V and J are TRBV12-1 and TRBJ1-3; the table names TRBD1, a call not compared with the DNA. TRBV12-1 is designated a pseudogene. This CDR3 comprises 14 residues.

The J gene is TRBJ2-7, the V gene TRBV18; no firm D call. The CDR3 extends over 12 amino acids. Deletions cut 6 bases from V and 2 bases from J, with 8 bases between. The germline V gene encodes CDR1 KGHSH and CDR2 LQKENI. DNA for the CDR3: TGTGCCAGCTCGGCCCTCCCCTACGAGCAGTACTTC. Translated: CASSALPYEQYF.

In its sample, this clone was seen once. V and J are TRBV29-1 and TRBJ2-7, with 10 positions matching TRBD2. The CDR3 totals 13 residues. Germline CDR1 is SQVTM and CDR2 is ANQGSEA. Losses at the gene ends were 4 bases for V and 4 bases for J; bases not matched to a gene: 4. The CDR3 loop is CSVASTSGYEQYF. The CDR3 DNA sequence: TGCAGCGTTGCGTCGACTAGCGGGTACGAGCAGTACTTC.

This chain links TRBV25-1 with TRBJ2-7, with D unclear. The CDR3 has 12 amino acids. The V gene lost 2 bases and the J gene lost 6 bases, with 8 bases spanning the gap. CDR1 is MGHDK and CDR2 is SYGVNS in the germline V gene. The CDR3 DNA sequence: TGTGCCAGCAGTGAAAAGTTCGGCGAGCAGTACTTC. Protein: CASSEKFGEQYF.

This clone was counted between two and nine times. J is TRBJ1-5 and V is TRBV7-9; 7 bases match TRBD1. Germline assignment: CDR1 SEHNR and CDR2 FQNEAQ (reference sequence). This CDR3 is built from 16 residues. V lost 3 bases to trimming and J lost 3 bases; unmatched junction nucleotides: 8. The CDR3: CASSFRAGGYNQPQHF. The CDR3 DNA follows: TGTGCCAGCAGCTTTAGGGCAGGGGGTTACAATCAGCCCCAGCATTTT. The entire variable domain, with the rest obtained from reference TRBV7-9 and TRBJ1-5, is as follows: DTGVSQNPRHKITKRGQNVTFRCDPISEHNRLYWYRQTLGQGPEFLTYFQNEAQLEKSRLLSDRFSAERPKGSFSTLEIQRTEQGDSAMYLCASSFRAGGYNQPQHFGDGTRLSIL.

The chain combines TRBV10-3 with TRBJ2-7; tentative D call: TRBD2 (5 bases). V lost 4 bases and J 5 bases, leaving 9 bases between the germline ends. The CDR3 spans 12 residues. Germline values: CDR1 ENHRY, CDR2 SYGVKD. CDR3: CAISGYGDEQYF. The DNA for the CDR3 is TGTGCCATCAGTGGGTACGGGGACGAGCAGTACTTC.

This chain connects TRBV6-5 to TRBJ2-2, with 11 bases that match TRBD2. J was trimmed by 6 bases and V by 5 bases; bases with no gene match: 5. CDR1 is MNHEY and CDR2 is SVGAGI in the germline V gene. The CDR3 length is 15 residues. The CDR3: CASSGSGREAGELFF. The DNA for the CDR3 is TGTGCCAGCAGTGGTAGCGGGAGGGAGGCCGGGGAGCTGTTTTTT.